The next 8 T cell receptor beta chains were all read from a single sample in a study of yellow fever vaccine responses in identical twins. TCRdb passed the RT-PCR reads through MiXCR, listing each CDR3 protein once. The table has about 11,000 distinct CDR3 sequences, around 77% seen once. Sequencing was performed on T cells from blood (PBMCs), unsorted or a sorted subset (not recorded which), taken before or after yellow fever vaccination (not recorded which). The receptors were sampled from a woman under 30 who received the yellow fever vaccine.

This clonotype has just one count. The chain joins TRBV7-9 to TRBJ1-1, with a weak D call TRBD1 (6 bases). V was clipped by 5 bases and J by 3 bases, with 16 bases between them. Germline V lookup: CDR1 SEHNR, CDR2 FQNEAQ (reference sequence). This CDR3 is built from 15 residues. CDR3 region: CASSADRGAHTEAFF. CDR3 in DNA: TGTGCCAGCAGCGCGGACCGGGGGGCACACACTGAAGCTTTCTTT.

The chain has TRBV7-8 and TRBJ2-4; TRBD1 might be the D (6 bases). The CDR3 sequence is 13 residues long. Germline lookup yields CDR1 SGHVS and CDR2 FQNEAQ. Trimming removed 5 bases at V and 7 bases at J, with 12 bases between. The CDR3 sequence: CASSADSRNIQYF. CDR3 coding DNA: TGTGCCAGCAGCGCGGACAGCCGGAACATTCAGTACTTC.

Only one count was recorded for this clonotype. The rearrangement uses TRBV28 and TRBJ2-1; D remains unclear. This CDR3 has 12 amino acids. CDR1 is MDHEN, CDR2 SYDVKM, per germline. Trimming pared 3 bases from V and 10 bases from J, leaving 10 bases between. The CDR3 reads CASSLWSYEQFF. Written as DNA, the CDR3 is TGTGCCAGCAGTTTGTGGAGCTACGAGCAGTTCTTC.

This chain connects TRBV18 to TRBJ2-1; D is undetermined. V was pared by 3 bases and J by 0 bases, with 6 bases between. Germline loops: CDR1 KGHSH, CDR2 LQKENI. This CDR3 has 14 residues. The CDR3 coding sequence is TGTGCCAGCTCACCCGCGGACTCCTACAATGAGCAGTTCTTC. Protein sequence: CASSPADSYNEQFF.

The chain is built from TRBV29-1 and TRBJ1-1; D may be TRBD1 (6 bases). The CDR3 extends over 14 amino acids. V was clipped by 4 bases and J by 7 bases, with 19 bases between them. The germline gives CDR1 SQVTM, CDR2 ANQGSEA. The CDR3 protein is CSVVGGRLVGEAFF. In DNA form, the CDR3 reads TGCAGCGTTGTCGGGGGCAGGTTGGTTGGTGAAGCTTTCTTT.

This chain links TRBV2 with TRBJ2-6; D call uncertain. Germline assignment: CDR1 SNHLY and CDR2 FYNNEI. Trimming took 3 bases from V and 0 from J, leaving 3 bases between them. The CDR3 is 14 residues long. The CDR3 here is CASSDHSGANVLTF. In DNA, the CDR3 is TGTGCCAGCAGTGACCACTCTGGGGCCAACGTCCTGACTTTC.

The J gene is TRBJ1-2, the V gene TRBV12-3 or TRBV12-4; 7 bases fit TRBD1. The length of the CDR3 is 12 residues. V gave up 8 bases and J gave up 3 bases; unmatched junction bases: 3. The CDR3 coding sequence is TGTGCCAGCGACAGGGACGACTATGGCTACACCTTC. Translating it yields CASDRDDYGYTF.

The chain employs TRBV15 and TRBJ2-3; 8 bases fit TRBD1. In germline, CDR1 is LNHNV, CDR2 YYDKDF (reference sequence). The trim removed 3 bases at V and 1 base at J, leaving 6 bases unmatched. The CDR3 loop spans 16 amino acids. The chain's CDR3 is CATSRGRGQGTDTQYF. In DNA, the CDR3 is TGTGCCACCAGCAGGGGTCGGGGACAGGGCACAGATACGCAGTATTTT.